A selection of T cell receptor beta chains follows, all from one sample in a study of blood T cell repertoires in COVID-19. The protocol was immunoSEQ multiplex PCR, while the TCRdb copy is restricted to in-frame clones and leaves out a portion. The sample lists approximately 290,000 clones; about 89% were seen once. The sample taken for sequencing was peripheral blood. These receptor sequences come from a man aged 30-40 years with acute or convalescent COVID-19. Both conserved end residues are part of each CDR3.

v_call cdr3_aa
TRBV28 CASSPLRAEAFF
TRBV28 CASRRSGNTIYF
TRBV5-6 CASSPPGLAGGKAQYF
TRBV25-1 CASSDPGQGAYEKLFF
TRBV9 CASSARQGKDEQYF
TRBV19 CASSPSQGTGNTIYF
TRBV3-1/TRBV3-2 CASSQNPGRETQYF
TRBV6-5 CASSLTGVLGYTF
TRBV27 CASSTRDRGYGYTF
TRBV5-6 CASSTGTSGHTIYF
TRBV7-9 CASSPWEGQVGYTF
TRBV29-1 CSVRLGNQPQHF
TRBV7-9 CASSFPASGTYEQYF
TRBV28 CASRPHLEVAEAFF
TRBV28 CASSPPDSNTEAFF
TRBV7-9 CASSRLGSEQYF
TRBV28 CASSQFQYEQYF
TRBV6-5 CASSLGQGPPVLTF
TRBV28 CASRATGSYEQYF
TRBV11-2 CASSLALNSYNSPLHF
TRBV28 CASSVGQYTEAFF
TRBV6-2/TRBV6-3 CASSYSIIRGLVGEDTQYF
TRBV5-4 CASSLGGTARFTQYF
TRBV10-1 CASSGPLGGNEQYF
TRBV7-3 CASSPSGLAGDSAYNEQFF
TRBV13 CASSLTGSASPLHF
TRBV7-3 CASSFRQGKVDEQFF
TRBV6-1 CASSEYIYNEQFF